This TCR beta chain is from a study of cytomegalovirus exposure and HLA in healthy donors. Note on this clone: What it binds is unknown.

The CDR3 length is 14 residues. Trimming at V came to 6 bases and at J to 1 base, leaving 3 bases not matched to a gene. Germline V CDR1 and CDR2: KGHSH, LQKENI. Healthy bone marrow donors made up the donors. Primers for the PCR totalled 60 Vbeta and 13 Jbeta. Clones were read by immunoSEQ multiplex PCR, and TCRdb kept only the in-frame ones, dropping some. The table lists about 120,000 clones, approximately 81% of them singletons. Study conclusions and caveats: The study flagged around 160 TCR beta chains as cytomegalovirus-associated. Analysis performed later found about 17,000 TCR beta sequences associated with HLA alleles at 0.05 false discovery rate.

The sequence derives from a woman between 40 and 55 years old in good health and CMV-seronegative. This chain links TRBV18 with TRBJ1-1; 9 bases line up with TRBD1. Sequencing was carried out using PBMCs. The chain's CDR3 is CASSKTGGNTEAFF. The DNA for the CDR3 is TGTGCCAGCTCGAAGACAGGGGGGAACACTGAAGCTTTCTTT.